These 6 T cell receptor beta chains were sequenced from one sample in a study of cytomegalovirus exposure and HLA in healthy donors. PCR was performed using 60 Vbeta and 13 Jbeta primers. TCRdb's copy holds only in-frame clones and misses some; the assay was immunoSEQ multiplex PCR. The data show approximately 90,000 clones, 7.6% seen once. Sequences were obtained from PBMCs. Every receptor here comes from a man aged 45 to 65 in good health and CMV-seronegative.

This clone was counted only a few times. J is TRBJ1-2 and V is TRBV2; 7 bases align to TRBD1. Germline V gene lookup returns CDR1 SNHLY and CDR2 FYNNEI. J lost 3 bases, V lost 3 bases, and 7 bases had no gene match. CDR3 size: 15 residues. CDR3 region: CASSDGGTAYYGYTF. The CDR3 bases are TGTGCCAGCAGTGACGGCGGGACAGCCTACTATGGCTACACCTTC.

V gene TRBV9 combines with J gene TRBJ1-2; possible D gene TRBD1, 6 bases. Trimming left V 6 bases short and J 2 bases short, with 14 bases between. From germline, CDR1 is SGDLS and CDR2 YYNGEE. The CDR3 is made up of 14 amino acids. The CDR3 nucleotides are TGTGCCAGCACCTCGGACAGAAACAACTATGGCTACACCTTC. Protein: CASTSDRNNYGYTF.

This clone was counted between two and nine times. The gene calls are TRBV15 and TRBJ1-2, with TRBD1 as a possible D gene (6 bases). CDR1 is LNHNV, CDR2 YYDKDF, per germline (reference sequence). The CDR3 spans 16 residues. Trimming took off 0 bases at V and 1 base at J, with 12 bases between the two ends. This CDR3 is CATSRDRQASNYGYTF. The CDR3 region has the DNA TGTGCCACCAGCAGAGATCGACAGGCCAGTAACTATGGCTACACCTTC.

The genes are TRBV18 and TRBJ2-2; no definite D call. The germline CDR1 and CDR2 sequences are KGHSH and LQKENI. The CDR3 covers 16 residues. The V end lost 2 bases, the J end lost 2 bases, and 12 bases lay between the germline ends. CDR3 in DNA: TGTGCCAGCTCACCATATGACACAAAAAACACCGGGGAGCTGTTTTTT. The encoded protein is CASSPYDTKNTGELFF.

The J gene is TRBJ2-5, the V gene TRBV30, with a tentative D call TRBD1 (6 bases). This CDR3 has 15 amino acids. Germline lookup yields CDR1 GTSNPN and CDR2 SVGIG (reference sequence). Between the trimmed V and J ends, which lost 2 bases and 4 bases, there was a span of 17 bases. The CDR3 DNA follows: TGTGCCTGGAGTCGGGGACAAGGAATGATAGAGACCCAGTACTTC. It translates to CAWSRGQGMIETQYF.

The rearrangement uses TRBV28 and TRBJ1-2; TRBD1 matches at 8 bases. Losses at the gene ends were 8 bases for V and 3 bases for J; bases not matched to a gene: 5. The germline V gene encodes CDR1 MDHEN and CDR2 SYDVKM. The CDR3 sequence is 13 residues long. CDR3 region: CASSTGQDYGYTF. The CDR3 nucleotides are TGTGCCAGCTCCACGGGACAGGACTATGGCTACACCTTC.